The 4 T cell receptor beta chains below come from one sample, sequenced in a study of coeliac disease. The repertoire was sequenced with immunoSEQ multiplex PCR; TCRdb's copy has only in-frame clones and lacks some. The table shows roughly 4,700 clones, with roughly 71% occurring only once. The sample comprised lymphocytes from the gut lamina propria. The receptor set was obtained from a woman aged 35 to 49.

The chain combines TRBV7-6 with TRBJ2-1, with TRBD2 as a possible D gene (6 bases). Germline V gene sequence: CDR1 SGHVS, CDR2 FNYEAQ. V was cut by 5 bases and J by 0 bases, with 14 bases left in between. The CDR3 has 16 residues. The DNA of the CDR3 is TGTGCCAGCAGCGGTCAAGGGAGGAGCTCCTACAATGAGCAGTTCTTC. This sequence encodes CASSGQGRSSYNEQFF.

This chain joins TRBV9 and TRBJ2-3; 9 bases align to TRBD2. CDR1 SGDLS and CDR2 YYNGEE come from the germline V gene. Losses at the gene ends were 3 bases for V and 0 bases for J; bases not matched to a gene: 11. The CDR3 runs 18 residues. This CDR3 is CASSAPIGGRESTDTQYF. The DNA for the CDR3 is TGTGCCAGCAGCGCCCCTATAGGCGGGAGGGAAAGCACAGATACGCAGTATTTT.

The rearrangement uses TRBV7-9 and TRBJ1-2; 9 nucleotides agree with TRBD1. Unmatched junction bases numbered 10, after V lost 3 bases and J lost 8 bases. CDR3 length: 15 residues. Germline values: CDR1 SEHNR, CDR2 FQNEAQ (reference sequence). The CDR3 DNA sequence: TGTGCCAGCAGCTTCCAGGACAGGGGATCAGGGGGCTACACCTTC. Residues: CASSFQDRGSGGYTF.

This chain links TRBV28 with TRBJ1-4; TRBD1 matches 7 bases. Germline values: CDR1 MDHEN, CDR2 SYDVKM. The CDR3 sequence is 14 residues long. V lost 7 bases, J lost 3 bases, and 5 bases stayed unmatched. CDR3 DNA: TGTGCCAGCATGCCTGGGACAGCTAATGAAAAACTGTTTTTT. It specifies CASMPGTANEKLFF. Complete variable domain (other parts from reference TRBV28 and TRBJ1-4): DVKVTQSSRYLVKRTGEKVFLECVQDMDHENMFWYRQDPGLGLRLIYFSYDVKMKEKGDIPEGYSVSREKKERFSLILESASTNQTSMYLCASMPGTANEKLFFGSGTQLSVL.